This T cell receptor (beta chain) was identified in a study of response to subunit inactivated influenza vaccine. At least ten counts were recorded for this clonotype. Its antigen is unknown. Overall study findings and caveats: New T cells are recruited in small numbers by each seasonal influenza vaccination, according to the authors' suggestion.

V gave up 4 bases and J gave up 7 bases, with 20 bases separating them. The CDR3 has 16 amino acids. CDR1 is LGHNA and CDR2 is YSLEER in the germline V gene. One entry per CDR3 protein results from TCRdb running MiXCR on the RT-PCR reads. The sample carries roughly 520,000 distinct CDR3 sequences, 25% recorded once. The chain couples TRBV4-3 to TRBJ2-1; tentatively, D is TRBD2 (6 bases). The sequencing here drew on CD4+ T cells sorted from PBMCs, taken roughly 5 days after vaccination. The sequence derives from a man aged 45-65 years who received an inactivated influenza vaccine. The CDR3: CASSLGVADLGNEQFF. The CDR3 bases are TGCGCCAGCAGCCTAGGAGTAGCGGACTTGGGGAATGAGCAGTTCTTC.